The 21 T cell receptor beta chains below all came from one sample that was sequenced in a study of shared clonotypes between healthy human individuals. Clones were sequenced by immunoSEQ multiplex PCR, and TCRdb holds only the in-frame ones, with some missing. The sample holds over a million clones, 70% to 80% seen once. Sequencing was done on a sample of memory CD4+ T cells from PBMCs. Subset in this sample: CD45RA-negative fraction. The receptors were sampled from a man aged 18 to 35 in good health. Some clones in this sample may be carry-over from other donors' samples.

With regard to this clone: Given a much more abundant clone one base away, this may be a read error. Distinct nucleotide sequences in the sample also encode this CDR3. The V and J genes are TRBV5-1 and TRBJ1-2; D may be TRBD1 (6 bases). The CDR3 has 13 amino acids. Trimming left V 2 bases short and J 2 bases short, with 7 bases between. From germline, CDR1 is SGHRS and CDR2 YFSETQ. CDR3 in amino acids: CASSLGQNYGYTF. CDR3 sequence (DNA): TGCGCCAGCAGCTTAGGACAGAACTATGGCTACACCTTC.

The chain has TRBV19 and TRBJ2-6, with 11 positions matching TRBD1. Germline CDR1 LNHDA, CDR2 SQIVND (reference sequence). There are 19 residues in the CDR3. Unmatched junction bases numbered 9, after V lost 3 bases and J lost 2 bases. The CDR3 here is CASSIQGQGESAGANVLTF. The CDR3 DNA follows: TGTGCCAGTAGTATCCAGGGACAGGGGGAAAGTGCTGGGGCCAACGTCCTGACTTTC. Full variable domain (outside the CDR3, taken from reference TRBV19 and TRBJ2-6): DGGITQSPKYLFRKEGQNVTLSCEQNLNHDAMYWYRQDPGQGLRLIYYSQIVNDFQKGDIAEGYSVSREKKESFPLTVTSAQKNPTAFYLCASSIQGQGESAGANVLTFGAGSRLTVL.

This chain joins TRBV7-2 and TRBJ2-1, with D unclear. Germline-derived CDR1 and CDR2 are SGHTA and FQGNSA. The CDR3 loop spans 17 amino acids. Trimming took off 5 bases at V and 5 bases at J, with 22 bases between the two ends. CDR3 region: CASSVGFASHVDNEQFF. The CDR3 DNA reads TGTGCCAGCAGCGTTGGATTTGCCAGCCATGTCGACAATGAGCAGTTCTTC.

V usage is TRBV4-2 and J usage is TRBJ2-7; D is uncertain. From germline, CDR1 is LGHNA and CDR2 YNFKEQ. This CDR3 comprises 14 residues. Trimming shortened V by 0 bases and J by 6 bases, and 12 bases separated the two germline ends. The CDR3 here is CASSQDEGFREQYF. The CDR3 DNA reads TGTGCCAGCAGCCAAGATGAAGGTTTTCGCGAGCAGTACTTC.

CDR3: CASSSQGRGTEAFF. CDR3 bases: TGTGCCAGCAGTTCACAGGGGCGCGGCACTGAAGCTTTCTTT. V and J are TRBV28 and TRBJ1-1, with 7 bases that match TRBD1. Trimming cost V 4 bases and J 4 bases; bases outside gene matches: 6. Germline CDR1 MDHEN, CDR2 SYDVKM. This CDR3 has 14 amino acids.

This chain links TRBV2 with TRBJ2-1; 10 bases are shared with TRBD2. Germline CDR1 is SNHLY and CDR2 is FYNNEI. The CDR3 is made up of 15 amino acids. Trimming cost V 5 bases and J 4 bases; bases outside gene matches: 5. The CDR3: CASSSLAGAYNEQFF. CDR3 sequence (DNA): TGTGCCAGCAGTTCCCTAGCGGGAGCTTACAATGAGCAGTTCTTC.

V usage is TRBV11-2 and J usage is TRBJ2-5; no clear D. The CDR3 consists of 12 residues. The germline CDR1 and CDR2 sequences are SGHAT and FQNNGV. V shed 4 bases and J shed 7 bases, with 10 bases lying between them. The CDR3 here is CASSSVHRTQYF. In DNA form, the CDR3 reads TGTGCCAGCAGCTCCGTTCATAGGACCCAGTACTTC.

This clone was counted between two and nine times. This chain uses TRBV7-2 with TRBJ2-4; D is perhaps TRBD2 (6 bases). The CDR3 runs to 14 residues. Germline lookup yields CDR1 SGHTA and CDR2 FQGNSA. V lost 5 bases and J lost 2, with 10 bases in between. This CDR3 reads CASSPRGTKNIQYF. In DNA form, the CDR3 reads TGTGCCAGCAGCCCCCGGGGGACCAAAAACATTCAGTACTTC.

This clone was observed a single time. The chain is built from TRBV28 and TRBJ1-1; D remains unclear. Trimming removed 3 bases at V and 1 base at J, with 15 bases between. CDR1 is MDHEN, CDR2 SYDVKM, per germline. CDR3 length equals 16 residues. The CDR3 nucleotides are TGTGCCAGCAGTTTGCGTCAGTTCGGTGGGAACACTGAAGCTTTCTTT. Protein sequence: CASSLRQFGGNTEAFF.

The V and J genes are TRBV29-1 and TRBJ1-1, with D unresolved. There are 12 residues in the CDR3. Germline CDR1 and CDR2: SQVTM and ANQGSEA. V was clipped by 6 bases and J by 2 bases, with 10 bases between them. The CDR3 DNA sequence: TGCAGCGTCAGGAGATTAAACACTGAAGCTTTCTTT. Its protein product is CSVRRLNTEAFF.

The rearrangement uses TRBV28 and TRBJ1-1, with D hard to call. The CDR3 has 15 amino acids. The V and J ends lost 5 bases and 1 base respectively, with 14 bases between them. Germline V gene lookup returns CDR1 MDHEN and CDR2 SYDVKM. The CDR3, as DNA: TGTGCCAGCAGTGTCCAGGACGGAAGGAACACTGAAGCTTTCTTT. Encoded protein: CASSVQDGRNTEAFF.

The V call is TRBV4-1, the J call TRBJ2-1, with TRBD2 identical over 7 bases. The germline V gene encodes CDR1 MGHRA and CDR2 YSYEKL. The V gene end was trimmed by 1 base and the J gene end by 5 bases; junction bases not matched to a gene: 5. CDR3 size: 15 residues. This chain's CDR3 is CASSQVGLADNEQFF. The DNA for the CDR3 is TGCGCCAGCAGCCAAGTAGGGCTAGCGGACAATGAGCAGTTCTTC.

V is TRBV6-6 and J is TRBJ2-2, with 7 bases aligning to TRBD1. Germline CDR1 is MNHNY and CDR2 is SVGAGI (reference sequence). The V segment lost 2 bases and the J segment 3 bases; nucleotides outside the gene matches: 3. CDR3 length equals 15 residues. In DNA form, the CDR3 reads TGTGCCAGCAGTTACGGACAGGCGGACACCGGGGAGCTGTTTTTT. Translated, it gives CASSYGQADTGELFF.

The CDR3 nucleotides are TGTGCCAGCAGTGAAAATAGGGTGACTGAGCAGTTCTTC. This gives the protein CASSENRVTEQFF. The V call is TRBV6-1, the J call TRBJ2-1; no reliable D call. The length of the CDR3 is 13 residues. With 2 bases removed from V and 9 bases from J, the gap between germline ends came to 11 bases. Germline V lookup: CDR1 MNHNS, CDR2 SASEGT.

This clone has only a few counts. The chain couples TRBV19 to TRBJ1-2, with a weak D call TRBD1 (6 bases). V dropped 3 bases and J dropped 4 bases, with 15 bases sitting between them. The CDR3 is 15 residues long. Germline V lookup: CDR1 LNHDA, CDR2 SQIVND (reference sequence). The CDR3 region has the DNA TGTGCCAGTAGTATTGAGCCAGGGGACCCCTATGGCTACACCTTC. This translates into CASSIEPGDPYGYTF.

This chain links TRBV27 with TRBJ1-4; TRBD1 aligns across 8 bases. The CDR3 is made up of 13 amino acids. Germline-derived CDR1 and CDR2 are MNHEY and SMNVEV (reference sequence). The ends lost 5 bases at V and 10 bases at J; junction bases unmatched: 6. This CDR3 reads CASSPGQVGKLFF. In nucleotides, the CDR3 is TGTGCCAGCAGTCCGGGACAGGTGGGAAAACTGTTTTTT.

The CDR3 loop is CASAPGPNEKLFF. In nucleotides, the CDR3 is TGCGCCAGCGCGCCGGGACCTAATGAAAAACTGTTTTTT. The V and J genes are TRBV5-1 and TRBJ1-4, with TRBD1 as a possible D gene (5 bases). Trimming cost V 7 bases and J 3 bases, with 10 bases left between them. Per the germline V gene, CDR1 is SGHRS and CDR2 is YFSETQ. This CDR3 region has 13 residues.

The chain joins TRBV14 to TRBJ1-3; D not resolved. The CDR3 runs 15 residues. The germline gives CDR1 SGHDN, CDR2 FVKESK. V was trimmed by 0 bases and J by 0 bases, leaving 6 bases between them. CDR3 bases: TGTGCCAGCAGCCAAGATCTGCGCTCTGGAAACACCATATATTTT. Amino acids: CASSQDLRSGNTIYF. The variable domain in full, completed from reference TRBV14 and TRBJ1-3, reads EAGVTQFPSHSVIEKGQTVTLRCDPISGHDNLYWYRRVMGKEIKFLLHFVKESKQDESGMPNNRFLAERTGGTYSTLKVQPAELEDSGVYFCASSQDLRSGNTIYFGEGSWLTVV.

The V call is TRBV18, the J call TRBJ2-5, with D perhaps TRBD1 or TRBD2 (5 bases each). The CDR3 loop spans 15 amino acids. Germline assignment: CDR1 KGHSH and CDR2 LQKENI. V lost 3 bases to trimming and J lost 3 bases, with 14 bases between them. The CDR3 protein is CASSPSQGEEETQYF. The CDR3 DNA follows: TGTGCCAGCTCACCCTCCCAGGGAGAGGAAGAGACCCAGTACTTC.

This clone was seen a few times. The gene calls are TRBV5-4 and TRBJ2-7; 7 bases align to TRBD2. The J segment lost 3 bases and the V segment lost 1 base, leaving 19 bases of the junction unmatched. Germline V gene lookup returns CDR1 SGHNT and CDR2 YYREEE (reference sequence). The CDR3 covers 19 residues. The CDR3 DNA sequence: TGTGCCAGCAGCTTGACGGCGGGAGTCGTCCCCGGACCCCGCTACGAGCAGTACTTC. Its translation: CASSLTAGVVPGPRYEQYF.

Only one count was recorded for this clone. V and J are TRBV7-9 and TRBJ2-3; weak D call: TRBD2 (5 bases). V dropped 5 bases and J dropped 0 bases, with 18 bases sitting between them. In germline, CDR1 is SEHNR, CDR2 FQNEAQ (reference sequence). This CDR3 spans 17 amino acids. In DNA form, the CDR3 reads TGTGCCAGCAGCCCTAGCTTAGGACCCCGAAGCACAGATACGCAGTATTTT. The encoded protein is CASSPSLGPRSTDTQYF.